Following are 26 T cell receptor beta chains from one sample sequenced in a study of T cell clonotyping in hematopoietic cell transplantation. Time point in this sample: recipient sample about 28 days before transplant, after cytoreduction. This table comes from immunoSEQ multiplex PCR, and its TCRdb copy is limited to in-frame clones, with some not included. The sample gives more than 20,000 clones, 80% to 90% of which show up once; about a quarter is in the top ten. This material consisted of peripheral blood mononuclear cells, taken before stem cell transplant. The receptor source for this set is a woman aged 60-75 years with acute myeloid leukemia. Some clones in this sample may be carry-over from other donors' samples.

The rearrangement joins TRBV19 to TRBJ2-1, with TRBD1 matching 9 bases. The CDR3 extends over 13 amino acids. Germline V gene sequence: CDR1 LNHDA, CDR2 SQIVND (reference sequence). V shed 3 bases, J shed 6 bases, and the junction held 0 bases outside the gene matches. The DNA for the CDR3 is TGTGCCAGTAGTATGGACAGGGGCAATGAGCAGTTCTTC. This gives the protein CASSMDRGNEQFF.

The V gene is TRBV6-1, the J gene TRBJ2-3; 9 positions match TRBD1. V shed 6 bases, J shed 4 bases, and the junction held 5 bases outside the gene matches. Germline-derived CDR1 and CDR2 are MNHNS and SASEGT. The CDR3 consists of 14 residues. CDR3 nucleotides: TGTGCCAGCAGGCGGGACAGGGCTGCAGATACGCAGTATTTT. This encodes CASRRDRAADTQYF.

The chain carries TRBV19 and TRBJ2-6; TRBD1 agrees at 7 bases. The CDR3 is 17 residues long. CDR1 is LNHDA, CDR2 SQIVND, per germline (reference sequence). Trimming removed 4 bases from V and 3 bases from J; junction bases left unmatched: 9. The CDR3 DNA follows: TGTGCCAGTAGTAAGACAGGGCTGGTTGGTGGGGCCAACGTCCTGACTTTC. Its translation is CASSKTGLVGGANVLTF.

V and J are TRBV6-5 and TRBJ1-2; the D gene is possibly TRBD1 (6 bases). Germline assignment: CDR1 MNHEY and CDR2 SVGAGI. V was trimmed by 6 bases and J by 0 bases, leaving 11 bases between them. The CDR3 length is 14 residues. CDR3 region: CASSEYRANYGYTF. The DNA for the CDR3 is TGTGCCAGCAGCGAATACAGGGCTAACTATGGCTACACCTTC.

This clone was found a few times. The V gene is TRBV2, the J gene TRBJ1-6; D call uncertain. Between the trimmed V and J ends, which lost 3 bases and 6 bases, there was a span of 6 bases. This CDR3 is built from 13 residues. Germline V CDR1 and CDR2: SNHLY, FYNNEI. The CDR3 sequence is CASSDRINSPLHF. The CDR3 nucleotides read TGTGCCAGCAGTGACAGGATTAATTCACCCCTCCACTTT.

This clone was seen only a few times. V usage is TRBV18 and J usage is TRBJ2-3, with D unresolved. The CDR3 contains 13 residues. Germline CDR1 and CDR2: KGHSH and LQKENI. Deletions cut 1 base from V and 2 bases from J, with 4 bases between. CDR3 residues: CASSPLITDTQYF. Here the CDR3 DNA reads TGTGCCAGCTCACCACTGATCACAGATACGCAGTATTTT.

This clone has just one count. The V call is TRBV6-5, the J call TRBJ2-7, with 10 bases aligning to TRBD2. V was clipped by 2 bases and J by 9 bases; unmatched bases: 7. The CDR3 spans 14 residues. Germline loops: CDR1 MNHEY, CDR2 SVGAGI. As DNA, the CDR3 is TGTGCCAGCAGTTACCGGAGCGGGGGGGCTGCGCAGTACTTC. Its translation: CASSYRSGGAAQYF.

This chain joins TRBV5-1 and TRBJ1-5, with D perhaps matching TRBD1 (5 bases). Germline V gene sequence: CDR1 SGHRS, CDR2 YFSETQ. Trimming stripped 0 bases from V and 4 bases from J, with 14 bases between. The CDR3 length is 16 residues. The CDR3 sequence is CASSLGGLWGNQPQHF. The DNA of the CDR3 is TGCGCCAGCAGCTTGGGGGGCCTTTGGGGGAATCAGCCCCAGCATTTT. Full variable domain (outside the CDR3, taken from reference TRBV5-1 and TRBJ1-5): KAGVTQTPRYLIKTRGQQVTLSCSPISGHRSVSWYQQTPGQGLQFLFEYFSETQRNKGNFPGRFSGRQFSNSRSEMNVSTLELGDSALYLCASSLGGLWGNQPQHFGDGTRLSIL.

The V gene is TRBV5-6, the J gene TRBJ2-7; 7 bases align to TRBD1. Per the germline V gene, CDR1 is SGHDT and CDR2 is YYEEEE. Unmatched junction bases numbered 9, after V lost 1 base and J lost 2 bases. The CDR3 is 16 residues long. The CDR3 DNA reads as TGTGCCAGCAGCTTGTTAGGACAGGCCCTGACCTACGAGCAGTACTTC. Translated: CASSLLGQALTYEQYF.

The chain uses TRBV9 and TRBJ1-1; TRBD1 matches 8 bases. V was clipped by 4 bases and J by 1 base; unmatched bases: 6. CDR1 is SGDLS, CDR2 YYNGEE, per germline. CDR3 length: 15 amino acids. The CDR3 region is CASSPSTGANTEAFF. In DNA form, the CDR3 reads TGTGCCAGCAGCCCCTCGACAGGGGCGAACACTGAAGCTTTCTTT.

This rearrangement joins TRBV7-8 to TRBJ1-2; TRBD1 might be the D (5 bases). CDR3 length: 15 residues. With 5 bases removed from V and 0 bases from J, the gap between germline ends came to 13 bases. CDR1 and CDR2 (germline): SGHVS, FQNEAQ. This CDR3 reads CASSPERGANYGYTF. CDR3 DNA: TGTGCCAGCAGCCCGGAGAGGGGAGCTAACTATGGCTACACCTTC. Complete variable domain (other parts from reference TRBV7-8 and TRBJ1-2): GAGVSQSPRYKVAKRGQDVALRCDPISGHVSLFWYQQALGQGPEFLTYFQNEAQLDKSGLPSDRFFAERPEGSVSTLKIQRTQQEDSAVYLCASSPERGANYGYTFGSGTRLTVV.

V usage is TRBV25-1 and J usage is TRBJ1-2; D uncertain. There are 14 residues in the CDR3. CDR1 and CDR2 from the germline V gene are MGHDK and SYGVNS. The V and J ends lost 0 bases and 8 bases respectively, with 13 bases between them. The CDR3 DNA follows: TGTGCCAGCAGTGAATATTTCGGGGAGTCAGGCTACACCTTC. This encodes CASSEYFGESGYTF.

The genes are TRBV15 and TRBJ1-1, with a tentative D call TRBD1 (6 bases). Germline CDR1 and CDR2: LNHNV and YYDKDF (reference sequence). The CDR3 is 13 amino acids. V was clipped by 0 bases and J by 10 bases, with 12 bases between them. The CDR3 nucleotides read TGTGCCACCAGCAGAGATCCAGGGGATAGAGCTTTCTTT. This gives the protein CATSRDPGDRAFF.

The chain employs TRBV11-2 and TRBJ1-2; TRBD1 aligns across 9 bases. V lost 8 bases to trimming and J lost 7 bases; unmatched junction nucleotides: 11. The germline V gene has CDR1 SGHAT and CDR2 FQNNGV. The CDR3 covers 14 residues. This chain's CDR3 is CASVSDRGRGGYTF. CDR3 DNA sequence: TGTGCCAGCGTTTCGGACAGGGGAAGAGGTGGCTACACCTTC. The entire variable domain, with the rest obtained from reference TRBV11-2 and TRBJ1-2, is as follows: EAGVAQSPRYKIIEKRQSVAFWCNPISGHATLYWYQQILGQGPKLLIQFQNNGVVDDSQLPKDRFSAERLKGVDSTLKIQPAKLEDSAVYLCASVSDRGRGGYTFGSGTRLTVV.

This clone was seen more than once but under ten times. CDR3 sequence reads: CASSLGTDNQPQHF. The CDR3 DNA reads as TGCGCCAGCAGCTTAGGGACAGATAATCAGCCCCAGCATTTT. This chain uses TRBV5-1 with TRBJ1-5, with 7 bases lining up with TRBD1. CDR1 and CDR2 (germline): SGHRS, YFSETQ. The V segment lost 2 bases and the J segment 4 bases; nucleotides outside the gene matches: 3. The CDR3 is 14 amino acids.

This chain connects TRBV6-4 to TRBJ2-3; possibly TRBD2 for D (6 bases). This CDR3 is built from 16 residues. Trimming cost V 2 bases and J 0 bases, with 12 bases left between them. Germline-derived CDR1 and CDR2 are MRHNA and SNTAGT. The CDR3 coding sequence is TGTGCCAGCAGTGACGGGCCGGGGACTAGCACAGATACGCAGTATTTT. Translation: CASSDGPGTSTDTQYF.

J is TRBJ2-2 and V is TRBV27; D ambiguous. Germline V lookup: CDR1 MNHEY, CDR2 SMNVEV (reference sequence). V shed 2 bases and J shed 2 bases, with 6 bases lying between them. The CDR3 is 14 residues long. CDR3 region: CASSLMVNTGELFF. CDR3 sequence (DNA): TGTGCCAGCAGTTTAATGGTTAACACCGGGGAGCTGTTTTTT.

This clone has more than one count but fewer than ten. The chain combines TRBV12-5 with TRBJ2-1, with 9 bases that match TRBD2. The V segment lost 1 base and the J segment 6 bases; nucleotides outside the gene matches: 7. The CDR3 loop spans 16 amino acids. The germline V gene has CDR1 LGHNT and CDR2 FRNRAP. The CDR3 DNA reads as TGTGCTAGTGGTTTGGCCATAGCGGGAGTAGGCAATGAGCAGTTCTTC. Amino acids: CASGLAIAGVGNEQFF.

Only one count was recorded for this clone. In DNA form, the CDR3 reads TGCAGCGCCGGACTAGCGGCCCCCTACGAGCAGTACTTC. It codes for CSAGLAAPYEQYF. The chain is built from TRBV29-1 and TRBJ2-7, with 10 positions matching TRBD2. The germline V gene has CDR1 SQVTM and CDR2 ANQGSEA. This CDR3 is 13 amino acids long. Losses at the gene ends were 7 bases for V and 2 bases for J; bases not matched to a gene: 5.

The gene calls are TRBV5-1 and TRBJ1-2, with 10 positions matching TRBD1. The J segment lost 6 bases and the V segment lost 4 bases, leaving 9 bases of the junction unmatched. The CDR3 runs to 15 residues. Germline V gene data show CDR1 as SGHRS and CDR2 as YFSETQ. The CDR3 coding sequence is TGCGCCAGCAGCGACACCGGGACAGGGGTTCATGGCTACACCTTC. Translation gives CASSDTGTGVHGYTF.

The CDR3 reads CATSQVVSGNTIYF. As DNA, the CDR3 is TGTGCCACCAGCCAGGTGGTCTCTGGAAACACCATATATTTT. The chain links TRBV15 to TRBJ1-3; D uncertain. Germline assignment: CDR1 LNHNV and CDR2 YYDKDF (reference sequence). The germline V and J ends were trimmed by 5 bases and 0 bases, with 8 bases remaining between them. The CDR3 covers 14 residues.

V gene TRBV27 combines with J gene TRBJ2-2; D remains unclear. Looked up from germline, CDR1 is MNHEY and CDR2 is SMNVEV (reference sequence). V dropped 7 bases and J dropped 4 bases, with 13 bases sitting between them. CDR3 length equals 14 residues. The CDR3 loop reads CASTPDRTTGELFF. CDR3 DNA: TGTGCCAGCACCCCAGATAGGACCACCGGGGAGCTGTTTTTT.

The CDR3 bases are TGCGCCAGCAGCCCAGGGACCGGGGTCCAAGAGACCCAGTACTTC. Its translation: CASSPGTGVQETQYF. The chain recombines TRBV5-1 with TRBJ2-5; D tentatively fits TRBD1 or TRBD2 (5 bases each). The germline V and J ends were trimmed by 4 bases and 1 base, with 14 bases remaining between them. The CDR3 extends over 15 amino acids. Per germline, CDR1 SGHRS and CDR2 YFSETQ.

The V gene is TRBV7-2, the J gene TRBJ1-2; D gene uncertain. The length of the CDR3 is 14 residues. V was clipped by 1 base and J by 4 bases, with 10 bases between them. Germline CDR1 SGHTA, CDR2 FQGNSA. CDR3 sequence (DNA): TGTGCCAGCAGCTTAGTGGGAGATGGCTATGGCTACACCTTC. Its protein product is CASSLVGDGYGYTF.

The chain recombines TRBV25-1 with TRBJ1-2, with D possibly being TRBD1 (5 bases). Germline V gene lookup returns CDR1 MGHDK and CDR2 SYGVNS. The V gene lost 3 bases and the J gene lost 0 bases, with 14 bases spanning the gap. The CDR3 has 16 residues. Here the CDR3 reads CASSDPGTAANYGYTF. CDR3 DNA sequence: TGTGCCAGCAGTGACCCCGGGACGGCAGCTAACTATGGCTACACCTTC.

The CDR3 loop is CASSLPAGLAGTNIQYF. The CDR3 DNA reads TGTGCCAGCAGTTTACCTGCAGGACTAGCTGGTACAAACATTCAGTACTTC. This chain links TRBV28 with TRBJ2-4; 8 bases fit TRBD2. CDR3 size: 17 residues. Germline V CDR1 and CDR2: MDHEN, SYDVKM. After removal of 2 bases from V and 6 bases from J, the junction contained 12 bases not matched to a gene.